These T cell receptor beta chains were read from a single sample in a study of blood T cell repertoires in COVID-19. Generated by immunoSEQ multiplex PCR, the TCRdb table keeps only in-frame clones and is missing some. The data show roughly 30,000 clones, nearly 90% seen once. Sequencing used peripheral blood. The receptors here all came from a man in his 60s with COVID-19, enrolled during active disease. CDR3s include the opening cysteine and the closing phenylalanine or tryptophan. A D gene is named only where the DNA matches it firmly. Expanded clones get a size class; other rows say once, few or many, or leave the size out.

>-|TRBV2|TRBJ1-2|TRBD1
TGTGCCAGCAGAGGACAGGGCGGTCATGGCTACACCTTC
CASRGQGGHGYTF
>once|TRBV7-2|TRBJ2-7|TRBD2
TGTGCCAGCAGCCCGGGAGGTAGCGGACCCTACGAGCAGTACTTC
CASSPGGSGPYEQYF
>-|TRBV2|TRBJ2-7|-
TGTGCCAGCAGTGCGACAGTCAGCTCCTACGAGCAGTACTTC
CASSATVSSYEQYF
>once|TRBV29-1|TRBJ1-3|TRBD1
TGCAGCGTTGGGGGCGACAGGGCTGGAAACACCATATATTTT
CSVGGDRAGNTIYF
>-|TRBV10-1|TRBJ2-3|TRBD2
TGCGCCAGCAGACCCGGGGGGGACACAGATACGCAGTATTTT
CASRPGGDTDTQYF
>-|TRBV10-1|TRBJ1-6|-
TGCGCCAGCAGCGACGGGACTGGCCGATCACCCCTCCACTTT
CASSDGTGRSPLHF
>once|TRBV5-5|TRBJ1-2|-
TGTGCCAGCAGCTATGGCGGAGGGGACGGCTACACCTTC
CASSYGGGDGYTF
>-|TRBV11-3|TRBJ1-1|-
TGTGCCAGCAGCGCGGACCAGCGGACTGAAGCTTTCTTT
CASSADQRTEAFF
>-|TRBV21-1|TRBJ1-1|-
TGTGCCGGCGATGTCAGGTCAAGGGCTTTCTTT
CAGDVRSRAFF
>-|TRBV28|TRBJ1-2|TRBD1
TGTGCCAGCAGTGAACAGGGGATCGGCTACACCTTC
CASSEQGIGYTF
>-|TRBV3-1/TRBV3-2|TRBJ2-2|-
TGTGCCAGCAGCCGAGAGGGGGGGACGGGGGAGCTGTTTTTT
CASSREGGTGELFF
>-|TRBV7-8|TRBJ1-5|TRBD1
TGTGCCAGCAGCGCGACCCGGGACAGACATCCCCGTCAGCCCCAGCATTTT
CASSATRDRHPRQPQHF
>-|TRBV30|TRBJ1-3|-
TGTGCCTGGAGTCAGGACATAAACACCATATATTTT
CAWSQDINTIYF
>-|TRBV3-1/TRBV3-2|TRBJ1-1|TRBD1
TGTGCCAGCAGCCCAACCGGGGCAGGGGGCTTCCCTGAAGCTTTCTTT
CASSPTGAGGFPEAFF
>-|TRBV28|TRBJ2-1|-
TGTGCCAGCAAAGGGGTAGGATGGGTCAATGAGCAGTTCTTC
CASKGVGWVNEQFF
>-|TRBV3-1/TRBV3-2|TRBJ2-7|TRBD1
TGTGCCAGCAGCCAGGTACAGGGGGAGCCCCGCTACGAGCAGTACTTC
CASSQVQGEPRYEQYF
>-|TRBV5-6|TRBJ1-2|-
TGTGCCAGCAGCTTGGGTTCCGGCAGGTCTGGTGGCTACACCTTC
CASSLGSGRSGGYTF
>-|TRBV28|TRBJ1-6|-
TGTGCCAGCAGTATCGACAACTATAATTCACCCCTCCACTTT
CASSIDNYNSPLHF
>-|TRBV19|TRBJ1-6|-
TGTGCCAGTAGGGCTGCGGGGGGTTCACCCCTCCACTTT
CASRAAGGSPLHF
>-|TRBV4-1|TRBJ2-3|TRBD2
TGCGCCAGCAGCCAATTAGCAGGGACTATGACAGATACGCAGTATTTT
CASSQLAGTMTDTQYF
>-|TRBV10-2|TRBJ1-5|TRBD1
TGCGCCAGCGGACAGGGGGAATATCAGCCCCAGCATTTT
CASGQGEYQPQHF
>-|TRBV2|TRBJ1-1|-
TGTGCCAGCTGTAGACCGGGAACTGAAGCTTTCTTT
CASCRPGTEAFF
>-|TRBV24-1|TRBJ2-3|-
TGTGCCACCAGTGATTCTGGACTTTTCGATTACACAGATACGCAGTATTTT
CATSDSGLFDYTDTQYF
>-|TRBV3-1/TRBV3-2|TRBJ2-3|-
TGTGCCAGCAGCTCTAAGACAGGAAACACAGATACGCAGTATTTT
CASSSKTGNTDTQYF
>-|TRBV6-5|TRBJ2-4|-
TGTGCCAGCAGTTACTCGATAGATTTCCAAAACATTCAGTACTTC
CASSYSIDFQNIQYF
>-|TRBV28|TRBJ2-5|-
TGTGCCAGTCGGAAACAGGGACCGAAGACCCAGTACTTC
CASRKQGPKTQYF
>-|TRBV13|TRBJ2-7|-
TGTGCCAGCAGCTCATCAACTGACTACGAGCAGTACTTC
CASSSSTDYEQYF
>once|TRBV23-1|TRBJ1-2|-
TGCGCCAGCAGTCTAAGGGTTACGGGACACTACTATGGCTACACCTTC
CASSLRVTGHYYGYTF